The clone carrying this T cell receptor beta chain was recorded at least ten times. The germline gives CDR1 MDHEN, CDR2 SYDVKM. The CDR3 spans 15 residues. J was trimmed by 2 bases and V by 3 bases; bases with no gene match: 6. Time point here: persistent/refractory GD, antithyroid drugs over 5 years with positive TRAb. There was RNA extracted from PBMCs, and the TCR library was made from it. The patients were enrolled through endocrinology in Xi'an, China. These data come from a study of regulatory T cells in long-lasting Graves disease. Combining iRepertoire HTBI primers with Arm-PCR of CDR3 regions, the authors built TCR beta libraries. TCRdb analysed the multiplex PCR reads with MiXCR anew, one entry per CDR3 protein. The sample carries 700,000 or so distinct CDR3 sequences, around 30% recorded once.

Sequenced material: peripheral blood mononuclear cells (PBMCs), taken when the disease was refractory, from a patient treated with antithyroid drugs. This rearrangement joins TRBV28 to TRBJ1-2, with 7 bases fitting TRBD1. This receptor was identified in a female donor with Graves disease. The CDR3 region is CASSFESGGNYGYTF. CDR3 coding DNA: TGTGCCAGCAGTTTCGAGTCAGGGGGAAACTATGGCTACACCTTC.